This T cell receptor beta chain came from a study of shared clonotypes between healthy human individuals. About the study: The people who gave samples were two women and a few men aged 18 to 49.

The V gene's germline CDR1 is LNHDA and CDR2 SQIVND (reference sequence). Trimming removed 2 bases from V and 11 bases from J, with 12 bases in between. The CDR3 consists of 13 residues. Spread over ten immunoSEQ deep assay plates, unsorted PBMC DNA underwent sequencing. Study processing details: From ImmunoSEQ came sequences covering only the junction and carrying no quality scores, so filtering differed. Repertoires were generated with immunoSEQ multiplex PCR, while TCRdb's copy carries only in-frame clones and drops some. V, J and clone size were drawn from that table, and D and trimming were deduced from the DNA. The data contain 450,000 to 500,000 clones, about 72% of them singletons.

The source of this sequence is a woman in her forties in good health. Some clones in this sample may be carry-over from other donors' samples. Sequences were obtained from PBMCs. The chain couples TRBV19 to TRBJ1-4; perhaps TRBD1 as D (5 bases). DNA of the CDR3: TGTGCCAGTAGTATAATGGACCGGGGGAAACTGTTTTTT. This encodes CASSIMDRGKLFF.